This T cell receptor (beta chain) came from a study of cytomegalovirus exposure and HLA in healthy donors. Study conclusions and caveats: The availability of immune exposure information extended only to CMV serostatus.

Germline values: CDR1 SQVTM, CDR2 ANQGSEA. V was pared by 3 bases and J by 1 base, with 8 bases between. This CDR3 region has 13 residues. PCR involved 60 Vbeta and 13 Jbeta primers. TCRdb's copy holds only in-frame clones and misses some; the assay was immunoSEQ multiplex PCR. The sample consists of under 200,000 clones, roughly 80% of them appearing once. Concerning this clone itself: Its antigen is undetermined.

The sequenced sample consisted of PBMCs. This chain connects TRBV29-1 to TRBJ2-3; D is possibly TRBD1 (6 bases). This clonotype was sampled from a human donor in good health. CDR3 in DNA: TGCAGCGTTGATGAGGGGGGCACAGATACGCAGTATTTT. It specifies CSVDEGGTDTQYF.